The clone carrying this T cell receptor beta chain was observed a single time. In the original workflow: Nucleated cell counts were estimated from reference gene primer amplification. Sequencing was performed with immunoSEQ multiplex PCR; in TCRdb, only in-frame clones are kept and a portion is missing. Clone size and V and J calls were adopted from that table, with D and trimming inferred from the DNA. This sample has some 150,000 clones, with approximately 82% found just once. This entry comes from a study of blood T cell repertoires in COVID-19. Study information: Samples came from the United States, Italy and Spain, spanning acute and convalescent COVID-19. The cDNA or gDNA used as material had been derived from T cells, B-cell-depleted T cells, or PBMCs.

Germline V lookup: CDR1 LNHDA, CDR2 SQIVND (reference sequence). This CDR3 has 15 amino acids. The V and J ends lost 4 bases and 4 bases, in that order; junction bases with no gene match: 4. The material sequenced was peripheral blood. This receptor was taken from a human donor in a cohort sampled during active COVID-19. The chain uses TRBV19 and TRBJ2-3; TRBD2 matches 11 bases. The CDR3 loop is CASSTRTSGPDTQYF. In nucleotides, the CDR3 is TGTGCCAGTAGTACCCGGACTAGCGGGCCAGATACGCAGTATTTT.